What follows are 14 T cell receptor beta chains derived from one specimen sequenced in a study of identical twins. TCRdb re-called the 5' RACE reads with MiXCR, one entry per CDR3 protein. The profile shows 500,000 to 650,000 distinct CDR3 sequences, approximately 20% of them singletons. In addition, the sample was reused for a study of yellow fever vaccine responses in identical twins.

What was sequenced was CD4+ T cells sorted from blood. The receptor source for this set is a woman younger than 35 in good health.

The chain links TRBV28 to TRBJ2-7; D perhaps matches TRBD1 (6 bases). This CDR3 is 13 amino acids long. Between the trimmed V and J ends, which lost 5 bases and 8 bases, there was a span of 16 bases. Germline lookup yields CDR1 MDHEN and CDR2 SYDVKM. CDR3 sequence (DNA): TGTGCCAGCAGTCCCTCTCCAGGGGAAAAGCAGTACTTC. It is translated as CASSPSPGEKQYF.

This clonotype has only a few counts. One end of the junction does not line up with germline, which may come from a read error. V and J are TRBV25-1 and TRBJ1-6; D is uncertain. The CDR3 totals 14 residues. CDR1 is MGHDK, CDR2 SYGVNS, per germline. The DNA for the CDR3 is TGTGCTAGCAGCGCAGGCCTCCTTAATTCACCCCTCCACTTT. Protein product: CASSAGLLNSPLHF.

The CDR3 spells CAITGTGGSGANVLTF. The CDR3 region has the DNA TGTGCCATCACCGGGACAGGGGGCTCTGGGGCCAACGTCCTGACTTTC. The chain has TRBV10-3 and TRBJ2-6; 11 bases align to TRBD1. The CDR3 consists of 16 residues. CDR1 is ENHRY and CDR2 is SYGVKD in the germline V gene. V shed 7 bases and J 0 bases; nucleotides not matched to a gene: 2.

The V gene is TRBV14, the J gene TRBJ2-5; no definite D call. The V end lost 0 bases, the J end lost 7 bases, and 9 bases lay between the germline ends. Looked up from germline, CDR1 is SGHDN and CDR2 is FVKESK. CDR3 length: 13 residues. The CDR3 DNA follows: TGTGCCAGCAGCCAAGATCTGGCTGGGACCCAGTACTTC. Its translation: CASSQDLAGTQYF.

As DNA, the CDR3 is TGTGCCAGCAGCGGAGGGACTAGCGATTTAACAGATACGCAGTATTTT. Translation: CASSGGTSDLTDTQYF. The V gene is TRBV9, the J gene TRBJ2-3; the match to TRBD2 covers 10 bases. The V segment lost 3 bases and the J segment 3 bases; nucleotides outside the gene matches: 7. This CDR3 has 16 amino acids. CDR1 is SGDLS and CDR2 is YYNGEE in the germline V gene.

The table lists this clonotype with a few counts. The chain uses TRBV7-9 and TRBJ1-1, with a tentative D call TRBD1 (5 bases). The CDR3 length is 14 residues. With 7 bases removed from V and 1 base from J, the gap between germline ends came to 13 bases. Germline CDR1 and CDR2: SEHNR and FQNEAQ (reference sequence). CDR3 bases: TGTGCCAGCACACCCTTGGGGCCGAACACTGAAGCTTTCTTT. It encodes CASTPLGPNTEAFF.

This clonotype was counted only a few times. The chain uses TRBV6-1 and TRBJ2-2; the D is unclear. Trimming shortened V by 6 bases and J by 0 bases, and 8 bases separated the two germline ends. CDR3 length: 14 residues. CDR1 and CDR2 (germline): MNHNS, SASEGT. This CDR3 reads CASSKRANTGELFF. CDR3 coding DNA: TGTGCCAGCAGCAAACGCGCGAACACCGGGGAGCTGTTTTTT.

The table lists this clonotype with a few counts. This chain connects TRBV7-9 to TRBJ2-2; 7 nucleotides agree with TRBD1. J lost 8 bases, V lost 8 bases, and 14 bases had no gene match. The CDR3 spans 15 residues. CDR1 SEHNR and CDR2 FQNEAQ come from the germline V gene (reference sequence). The CDR3 loop reads CASRRQGHQTGELFF. DNA of the CDR3: TGTGCCAGCCGCCGACAGGGACATCAAACTGGGGAGCTGTTTTTT.

This clonotype was counted between two and nine times. The rearrangement joins TRBV20-1 to TRBJ2-3; 8 bases align to TRBD2. The CDR3 loop spans 17 amino acids. Germline CDR1 DFQATT, CDR2 SNEGSKA (reference sequence). V lost 4 bases and J lost 0; bases outside the gene matches: 12. The CDR3: CSATSGLGLPSTDTQYF. Written as DNA, the CDR3 is TGCAGTGCTACTAGCGGGTTAGGCCTGCCCAGCACAGATACGCAGTATTTT.

The chain combines TRBV27 with TRBJ2-2, with D unclear. The CDR3 totals 16 residues. V was pared by 6 bases and J by 1 base, with 15 bases between. Germline-derived CDR1 and CDR2 are MNHEY and SMNVEV (reference sequence). The CDR3 sequence: CASSPLIPRNTGELFF. Written as DNA, the CDR3 is TGTGCCAGCAGCCCCTTAATCCCCAGGAACACCGGGGAGCTGTTTTTT.

This clonotype has more than one count but fewer than ten. The V call is TRBV19, the J call TRBJ1-2, with D uncertain. Trimming took 4 bases from V and 1 from J, leaving 16 bases between them. CDR3 length: 16 amino acids. In germline, CDR1 is LNHDA, CDR2 SQIVND (reference sequence). The DNA for the CDR3 is TGTGCCAGTAGTACCCCTGGCACAGACTTTAACTATGGCTACACCTTC. This encodes CASSTPGTDFNYGYTF.

This chain connects TRBV20-1 to TRBJ1-2; 12 bases fit TRBD1. The CDR3 runs 14 residues. The trim removed 6 bases at V and 8 bases at J, leaving 10 bases unmatched. The germline gives CDR1 DFQATT, CDR2 SNEGSKA (reference sequence). As DNA, the CDR3 is TGCAGTGCAACAACCCGGGACAGGGGGCAGGGCTACACCTTC. It encodes CSATTRDRGQGYTF.

This clonotype was recorded many times. V and J are TRBV12-3 or TRBV12-4 and TRBJ2-2; D unresolved. Deletions cut 6 bases from V and 3 bases from J, with 5 bases between. This CDR3 has 12 amino acids. CDR3 bases: TGTGCCAGCAGACCTGACACCGGGGAGCTGTTTTTT. Translating gives CASRPDTGELFF.

This clonotype was detected a few times. V is TRBV20-1 and J is TRBJ2-1; 8 nucleotides line up with TRBD1. The V and J ends lost 5 bases and 2 bases, in that order; junction bases with no gene match: 5. The CDR3 length is 14 residues. CDR1 is DFQATT and CDR2 is SNEGSKA in the germline V gene (reference sequence). This chain's CDR3 is CSAPGQGAYNEQFF. The CDR3, as DNA: TGCAGTGCTCCCGGACAGGGAGCCTACAATGAGCAGTTCTTC.